Listed here are 22 T cell receptor beta chains from one sample, sequenced in a study of T-cell memory formation after mild COVID-19. TCRdb recomputed calls from the 5' RACE reads with MiXCR, one row per CDR3 protein. The sample carries about 560,000 distinct CDR3 sequences, about 22% recorded once. Source material: PBMCs or a T cell subset sorted from them (not recorded which). The origin of the receptors is an adult woman who had mild COVID-19 (a few samples of this study predate the infection). Cell type and time point are not known.

The chain couples TRBV13 to TRBJ2-5, with 11 bases aligning to TRBD2. The CDR3 loop spans 16 amino acids. Germline V lookup: CDR1 PRHDT, CDR2 FYEKMQ (reference sequence). Trimming took 5 bases from V and 5 from J; bases not matched to a gene: 10. CDR3 loop: CASSGPGLAGRETQYF. CDR3 bases: TGTGCCAGCAGCGGTCCTGGACTAGCGGGTCGGGAGACCCAGTACTTC. The full variable domain, completed using reference TRBV13 and TRBJ2-5, is AAGVIQSPRHLIKEKRETATLKCYPIPRHDTVYWYQQGPGQDPQFLISFYEKMQSDKGSIPDRFSAQQFSDYHSELNMSSLELGDSALYFCASSGPGLAGRETQYFGPGTRLLVL.

V gene TRBV20-1 combines with J gene TRBJ1-1; D unresolved. The CDR3 has 15 amino acids. CDR1 and CDR2 from the germline V gene are DFQATT and SNEGSKA (reference sequence). V was cut by 0 bases and J by 5 bases, with 16 bases left in between. CDR3 DNA: TGCAGTGCTAGAGACCCCTCGGGTGGGTGGACTGAAGCTTTCTTT. Residues: CSARDPSGGWTEAFF.

This clonotype was seen at least ten times. The chain has TRBV6-2 or TRBV6-3 and TRBJ2-1, with D tentatively TRBD2 (6 bases). Trimming removed 2 bases from V and 4 bases from J, with 9 bases in between. CDR3 length: 14 residues. CDR1 and CDR2 (germline): MNHEY, SVGEGT. CDR3 sequence reads: CASSYGAGYNEQFF. The CDR3 DNA follows: TGTGCCAGCAGTTACGGGGCGGGGTACAATGAGCAGTTCTTC.

The chain has TRBV12-3 or TRBV12-4 and TRBJ1-5; D gene ambiguous. This CDR3 comprises 12 residues. V was pared by 6 bases and J by 2 bases, with 5 bases between. CDR3 region: CASRRGNQPQHF. The CDR3 DNA reads as TGTGCCAGCAGGCGGGGCAATCAGCCCCAGCATTTT.

In this sample, this clonotype turned up many times. The genes are TRBV27 and TRBJ2-7; TRBD2 agrees at 7 bases. This CDR3 has 14 residues. V dropped 5 bases and J dropped 6; count of bases not matched to a gene: 10. From germline, CDR1 is MNHEY and CDR2 SMNVEV (reference sequence). The CDR3 DNA is TGTGCCAGCAGTCCGGGGGGAGGAGGCAGCGAGCAGTACTTC. It codes for CASSPGGGGSEQYF.

This clonotype occurred a few times. V gene TRBV3-1 combines with J gene TRBJ2-7; D may be TRBD2 (6 bases). The germline gives CDR1 LGHDT, CDR2 YNNKEL (reference sequence). This CDR3 is built from 16 residues. The V gene lost 4 bases and the J gene lost 5 bases, with 21 bases spanning the gap. CDR3: CASSREAYGRRDEQYF. CDR3 coding DNA: TGTGCCAGCAGCCGGGAGGCGTACGGGCGTCGCGACGAGCAGTACTTC.

The genes are TRBV24-1 and TRBJ2-1, with D hard to call. Germline assignment: CDR1 KGHDR and CDR2 SFDVKD. The V and J ends lost 4 bases and 5 bases respectively, with 20 bases between them. CDR3 length: 17 amino acids. Here the CDR3 DNA reads TGTGCCACCAGTGACGAAGAGATCTATGGTCGGGACAATGAGCAGTTCTTC. Residues: CATSDEEIYGRDNEQFF.

The rearrangement uses TRBV20-1 and TRBJ2-1; 7 nucleotides align to TRBD1. In germline, CDR1 is DFQATT, CDR2 SNEGSKA (reference sequence). J gave up 8 bases and V 5 bases, and 9 bases lay outside the gene matches. This CDR3 has 13 amino acids. The CDR3 DNA follows: TGCAGTGCTCCCCGCCAGGGGGTCTATGAGCAGTTCTTC. Translation gives CSAPRQGVYEQFF.

There are a few counts of this clonotype. V usage is TRBV14 and J usage is TRBJ2-1, with 10 positions matching TRBD2. The germline gives CDR1 SGHDN, CDR2 FVKESK. This CDR3 region has 15 residues. The junction had 8 bases not matched to a gene; V was cut back by 4 bases and J by 8 bases. The CDR3 nucleotides are TGTGCCAGCAGCCTACAAGGAGCGGGAGGGTATGAGCAGTTCTTC. The encoded protein is CASSLQGAGGYEQFF.

This clonotype occurred a few times. CDR3 DNA: TGTGCCAGCAGTTTACGTAAGTGGACTAGCGGCTCCTACGAGCAGTACTTC. Its translation is CASSLRKWTSGSYEQYF. The chain couples TRBV12-3 or TRBV12-4 to TRBJ2-7, with 10 nucleotides matching TRBD2. V gave up 2 bases and J gave up 0 bases; unmatched junction bases: 7. The CDR3 sequence is 17 residues long.

A few counts support this clonotype. The chain links TRBV19 to TRBJ2-7, with TRBD1 identical over 12 bases. V was clipped by 4 bases and J by 3 bases; unmatched bases: 7. Per germline, CDR1 LNHDA and CDR2 SQIVND (reference sequence). The CDR3 contains 16 residues. CDR3 sequence (DNA): TGTGCCAGTAGTACACCGGGACAGGGGGCCAACTACGAGCAGTACTTC. Encoded protein: CASSTPGQGANYEQYF.

CDR3 DNA sequence: TGCAGTGCTAGAGATCAAGGGGCTAGCACAGATACGCAGTATTTT. Translating it yields CSARDQGASTDTQYF. The chain employs TRBV20-1 and TRBJ2-3; D may be TRBD1 (5 bases). CDR1 is DFQATT, CDR2 SNEGSKA, per germline (reference sequence). The V gene lost 0 bases and the J gene lost 0 bases, with 10 bases spanning the gap. This CDR3 comprises 15 residues.

There are a few counts of this clonotype. The chain recombines TRBV29-1 with TRBJ2-1; D remains unclear. V lost 3 bases and J 4 bases, leaving 7 bases between the germline ends. There are 12 residues in the CDR3. Looked up from germline, CDR1 is SQVTM and CDR2 is ANQGSEA. The CDR3, as DNA: TGCAGCGTTGATGAGAGATACAATGAGCAGTTCTTC. This translates into CSVDERYNEQFF.

There are a few counts of this clonotype. This chain links TRBV11-2 with TRBJ2-7; D is unresolved. V lost 1 base and J lost 5, with 9 bases in between. The CDR3 has 13 amino acids. Germline V CDR1 and CDR2: SGHAT, FQNNGV. The CDR3 reads CASSLGVGHEQYF. In DNA, the CDR3 is TGTGCCAGCAGCTTAGGGGTCGGCCACGAGCAGTACTTC.

The V call is TRBV5-1, the J call TRBJ2-7; D is unclear. Germline CDR1 and CDR2: SGHRS and YFSETQ. V lost 0 bases and J 3 bases, leaving 16 bases between the germline ends. This CDR3 is built from 16 residues. The CDR3 sequence: CASSLGVELPHYEQYF. CDR3 sequence (DNA): TGCGCCAGCAGCTTGGGGGTTGAACTTCCCCACTACGAGCAGTACTTC. Full variable domain (outside the CDR3, taken from reference TRBV5-1 and TRBJ2-7): KAGVTQTPRYLIKTRGQQVTLSCSPISGHRSVSWYQQTPGQGLQFLFEYFSETQRNKGNFPGRFSGRQFSNSRSEMNVSTLELGDSALYLCASSLGVELPHYEQYFGPGTRLTVT.

The rearrangement links TRBV28 to TRBJ2-1; the match to TRBD2 covers 8 bases. Germline CDR1 reads MDHEN; CDR2 reads SYDVKM. The trim removed 4 bases at V and 1 base at J, leaving 6 bases unmatched. This CDR3 region has 16 residues. CDR3 nucleotides: TGTGCCAGCAGTTCCCCTTCTAGCGGGTCCTACAATGAGCAGTTCTTC. Protein: CASSSPSSGSYNEQFF. The variable domain in full, with the rest retrieved from reference TRBV28 and TRBJ2-1, is DVKVTQSSRYLVKRTGEKVFLECVQDMDHENMFWYRQDPGLGLRLIYFSYDVKMKEKGDIPEGYSVSREKKERFSLILESASTNQTSMYLCASSSPSSGSYNEQFFGPGTRLTVL.

The chain uses TRBV15 and TRBJ1-1; possible D gene TRBD1, 5 bases. Trimming left V 1 base short and J 1 base short, with 7 bases between. In germline, CDR1 is LNHNV, CDR2 YYDKDF (reference sequence). The CDR3 consists of 14 residues. CDR3: CATSRAGPNTEAFF. CDR3 sequence (DNA): TGTGCCACCAGCAGAGCGGGGCCGAACACTGAAGCTTTCTTT.

This chain links TRBV24-1 with TRBJ2-1; no firm D call. Germline CDR1 is KGHDR and CDR2 is SFDVKD. This CDR3 spans 13 amino acids. Between the trimmed V and J ends, which lost 3 bases and 9 bases, there was a span of 11 bases. The CDR3 region is CATSDNFLGEQFF. For the CDR3, the DNA is TGTGCCACCAGTGATAATTTTTTGGGTGAGCAGTTCTTC.

In its sample, this clonotype was seen many times. The J gene is TRBJ2-1, the V gene TRBV2; 7 bases map to TRBD2. The germline gives CDR1 SNHLY, CDR2 FYNNEI. Trimming removed 3 bases from V and 0 bases from J; junction bases left unmatched: 2. There are 15 residues in the CDR3. CDR3 sequence: CASSDWGGSYNEQFF. DNA for the CDR3: TGTGCCAGCAGTGATTGGGGGGGCTCCTACAATGAGCAGTTCTTC. Drawing the rest from reference TRBV2 and TRBJ2-1, the complete variable domain is EPEVTQTPSHQVTQMGQEVILRCVPISNHLYFYWYRQILGQKVEFLVSFYNNEISEKSEIFDDQFSVERPDGSNFTLKIRSTKLEDSAMYFCASSDWGGSYNEQFFGPGTRLTVL.

The chain employs TRBV7-2 and TRBJ2-7; D may correspond to TRBD1 or TRBD2 (5 bases each). CDR3 length: 15 residues. Germline assignment: CDR1 SGHTA and CDR2 FQGNSA. Trimming left V 5 bases short and J 0 bases short, with 14 bases between. CDR3 residues: CASSPRDRLSYEQYF. CDR3 coding DNA: TGTGCCAGCAGCCCTCGGGACCGACTCTCCTACGAGCAGTACTTC.

The chain uses TRBV6-2 or TRBV6-3 and TRBJ1-4; no firm D call. Trimming shortened V by 5 bases and J by 10 bases, and 14 bases separated the two germline ends. From germline, CDR1 is MNHEY and CDR2 SVGEGT. The CDR3 contains 13 residues. The CDR3 DNA is TGTGCCAGCAGTCGACGGGATAACGGAAAACTGTTTTTT. Its protein product is CASSRRDNGKLFF.

This clonotype was recorded once. The rearrangement links TRBV20-1 to TRBJ1-5; tentative D call: TRBD1 (5 bases). CDR3 size: 15 residues. CDR1 DFQATT and CDR2 SNEGSKA come from the germline V gene (reference sequence). V lost 6 bases to trimming and J lost 4 bases, with 19 bases between them. For the CDR3, the DNA is TGCAGTGCGACCGTACCGGGACCGACAAATCAGCCCCAGCATTTT. Its translation is CSATVPGPTNQPQHF.